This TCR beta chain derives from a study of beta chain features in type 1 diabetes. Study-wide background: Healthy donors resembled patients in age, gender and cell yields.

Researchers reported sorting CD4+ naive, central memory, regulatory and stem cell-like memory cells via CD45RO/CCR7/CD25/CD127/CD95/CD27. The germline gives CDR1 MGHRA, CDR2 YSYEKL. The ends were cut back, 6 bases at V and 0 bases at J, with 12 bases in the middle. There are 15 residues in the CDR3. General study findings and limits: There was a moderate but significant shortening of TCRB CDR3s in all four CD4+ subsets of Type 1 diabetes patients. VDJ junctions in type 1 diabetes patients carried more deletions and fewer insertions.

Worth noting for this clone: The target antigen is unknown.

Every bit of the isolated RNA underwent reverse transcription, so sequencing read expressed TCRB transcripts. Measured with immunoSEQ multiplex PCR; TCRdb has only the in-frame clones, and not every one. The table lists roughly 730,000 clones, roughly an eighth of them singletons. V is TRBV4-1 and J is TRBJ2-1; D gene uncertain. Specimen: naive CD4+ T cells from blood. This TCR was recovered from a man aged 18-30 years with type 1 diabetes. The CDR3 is CASRPLVISYNEQFF. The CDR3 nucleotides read TGCGCCAGCAGACCCTTAGTGATCTCCTACAATGAGCAGTTCTTC.